This record covers a single T cell receptor (beta chain). The sample belongs to a study of blood T cell repertoires in COVID-19. Looking at the study overall: There were acute and convalescent COVID-19 samples, and they came from the United States, Italy and Spain. In each case, the material was cDNA or gDNA derived from T cells, B-cell-depleted T cells, or PBMCs.

In the source study's methods: Nucleated cell number was recorded as an estimate derived from reference gene primer amplification. The assay was immunoSEQ multiplex PCR, and TCRdb's table has in-frame clones only and misses some. The DNA gave D and trimming, while V, J and clone size come from that table. The table shows 490,000 or so clones, with roughly 90% occurring only once. Enrollees, about 18 to 100 years old, lived in about two dozen US areas. Germline loops: CDR1 SQVTM, CDR2 ANQGSEA. The CDR3 runs 14 residues. J was trimmed by 6 bases and V by 1 base; bases with no gene match: 7. Input material: PBMCs or T cells enriched from blood (not recorded which). This receptor was identified in a woman in her thirties or forties who had recovered from COVID-19. This rearrangement joins TRBV29-1 to TRBJ1-1; 8 nucleotides match TRBD1. The CDR3 coding sequence is TGCAGCGTTGAAGGCAGACAGGGGATGGCTGAAGCTTTCTTT. Its protein is CSVEGRQGMAEAFF. Supplemented by reference TRBV29-1 and TRBJ1-1, the full variable domain reads SAVISQKPSRDICQRGTSLTIQCQVDSQVTMMFWYRQQPGQSLTLIATANQGSEATYESGFVIDKFPISRPNLTFSTLTVSNMSPEDSSIYLCSVEGRQGMAEAFFGQGTRLTVV.